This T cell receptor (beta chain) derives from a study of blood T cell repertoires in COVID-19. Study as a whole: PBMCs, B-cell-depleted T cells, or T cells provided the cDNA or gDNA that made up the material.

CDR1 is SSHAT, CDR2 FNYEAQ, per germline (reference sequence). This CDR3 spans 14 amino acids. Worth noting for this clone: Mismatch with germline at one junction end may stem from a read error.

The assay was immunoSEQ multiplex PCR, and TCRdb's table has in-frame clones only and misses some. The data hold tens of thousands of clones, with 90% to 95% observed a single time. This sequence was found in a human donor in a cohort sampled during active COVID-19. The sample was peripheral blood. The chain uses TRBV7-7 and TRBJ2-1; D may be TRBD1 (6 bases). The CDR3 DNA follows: TGTGCTAGCAGCTTAGTTACAGGGAGCAATGAGCAGTTCTTC. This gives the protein CASSLVTGSNEQFF.